This TCR beta chain was profiled in a study of Ad26.COV2.S vaccination and SARS-CoV-2 variants. Profiled with immunoSEQ multiplex PCR; TCRdb holds only in-frame clones, not every one. The repertoire has 150,000 to 200,000 clones, around nine tenths of them found once; the top ten carry less than 6%. V lost 2 bases and J lost 4, with 14 bases in between. There are 15 residues in the CDR3. The V gene's germline CDR1 is MNHEY and CDR2 SVGEGT. Specimen: peripheral blood, collected after recovery from COVID-19. This clonotype was sampled from a human donor who had recovered from COVID-19. The J gene is TRBJ1-2, the V gene TRBV6-2 or TRBV6-3; D is uncertain. CDR3 residues: CASSYRIGNPYGYTF. The CDR3 nucleotides are TGTGCCAGCAGTTACCGGATCGGGAACCCCTATGGCTACACCTTC.